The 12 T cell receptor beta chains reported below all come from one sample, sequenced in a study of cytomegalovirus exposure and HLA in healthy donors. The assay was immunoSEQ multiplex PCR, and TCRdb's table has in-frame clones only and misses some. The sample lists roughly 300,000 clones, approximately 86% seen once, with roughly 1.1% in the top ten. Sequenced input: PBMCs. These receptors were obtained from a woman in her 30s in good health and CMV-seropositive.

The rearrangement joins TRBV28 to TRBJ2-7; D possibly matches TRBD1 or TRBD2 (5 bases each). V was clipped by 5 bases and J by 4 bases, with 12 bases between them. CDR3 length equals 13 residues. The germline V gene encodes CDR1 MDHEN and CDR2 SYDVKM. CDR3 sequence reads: CASSGGRMYEQYF. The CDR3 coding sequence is TGTGCCAGCAGTGGGGGACGGATGTACGAGCAGTACTTC.

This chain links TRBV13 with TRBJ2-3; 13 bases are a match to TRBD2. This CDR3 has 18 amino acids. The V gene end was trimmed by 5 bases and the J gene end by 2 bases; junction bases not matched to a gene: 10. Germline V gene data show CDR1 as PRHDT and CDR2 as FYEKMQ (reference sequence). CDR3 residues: CASSARLAGGSSTDTQYF. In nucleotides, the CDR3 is TGTGCCAGCAGCGCCCGACTAGCGGGAGGCTCCTCCACAGATACGCAGTATTTT. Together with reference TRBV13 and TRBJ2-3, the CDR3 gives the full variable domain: AAGVIQSPRHLIKEKRETATLKCYPIPRHDTVYWYQQGPGQDPQFLISFYEKMQSDKGSIPDRFSAQQFSDYHSELNMSSLELGDSALYFCASSARLAGGSSTDTQYFGPGTRLTVL.

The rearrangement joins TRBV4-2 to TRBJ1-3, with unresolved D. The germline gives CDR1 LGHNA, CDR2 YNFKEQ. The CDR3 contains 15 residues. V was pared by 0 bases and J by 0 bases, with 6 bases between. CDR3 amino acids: CASSQERLSGNTIYF. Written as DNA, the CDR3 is TGTGCCAGCAGCCAAGAGAGGCTCTCTGGAAACACCATATATTTT.

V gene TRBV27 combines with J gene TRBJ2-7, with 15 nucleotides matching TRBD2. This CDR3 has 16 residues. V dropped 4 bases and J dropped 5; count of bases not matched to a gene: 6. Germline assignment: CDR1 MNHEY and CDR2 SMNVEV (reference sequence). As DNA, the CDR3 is TGTGCCAGCAGTTCCAGGACTAGCGGGAGGGCAAACGAGCAGTACTTC. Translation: CASSSRTSGRANEQYF.

CDR3 residues: CASSRGVVYEQYF. In DNA, the CDR3 is TGTGCCAGCAGTCGTGGGGTGGTCTACGAGCAGTACTTC. V usage is TRBV28 and J usage is TRBJ2-7; D is unclear. CDR3 length equals 13 residues. The V and J ends lost 5 bases and 3 bases respectively, with 11 bases between them. CDR1 is MDHEN and CDR2 is SYDVKM in the germline V gene.

This chain's CDR3 is CASSVQGHAYNEQFF. The CDR3 nucleotides read TGTGCCAGCAGCGTACAGGGGCACGCCTACAATGAGCAGTTCTTC. V and J are TRBV9 and TRBJ2-1; D may be TRBD1 (6 bases). Trimming removed 1 base from V and 2 bases from J, with 10 bases in between. CDR1 is SGDLS and CDR2 is YYNGEE in the germline V gene. The CDR3 is 15 amino acids.

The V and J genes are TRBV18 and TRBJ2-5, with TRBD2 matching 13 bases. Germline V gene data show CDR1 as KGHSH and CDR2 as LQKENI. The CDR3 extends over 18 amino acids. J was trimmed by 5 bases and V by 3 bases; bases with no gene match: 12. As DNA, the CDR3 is TGTGCCAGCTCACCCGGCGGACTAGCGGGGGCGAAGGGGGAGACCCAGTACTTC. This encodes CASSPGGLAGAKGETQYF.

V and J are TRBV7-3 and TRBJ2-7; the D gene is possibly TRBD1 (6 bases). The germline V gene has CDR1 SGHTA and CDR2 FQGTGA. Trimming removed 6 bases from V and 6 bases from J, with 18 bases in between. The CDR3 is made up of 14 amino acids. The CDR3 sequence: CASSLGQLSGEQYF. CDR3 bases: TGTGCCAGCAGTCTCGGACAGTTATCTGGCGAGCAGTACTTC. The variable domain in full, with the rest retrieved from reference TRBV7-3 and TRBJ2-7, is GAGVSQTPSNKVTEKGKYVELRCDPISGHTALYWYRQSLGQGPEFLIYFQGTGAADDSGLPNDRFFAVRPEGSVSTLKIQRTERGDSAVYLCASSLGQLSGEQYFGPGTRLTVT.

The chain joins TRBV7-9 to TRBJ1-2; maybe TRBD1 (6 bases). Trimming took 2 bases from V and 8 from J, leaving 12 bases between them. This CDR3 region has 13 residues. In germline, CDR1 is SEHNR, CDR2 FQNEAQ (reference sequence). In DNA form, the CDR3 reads TGTGCCAGCAGCTTAAGGGGGTCTATGGGCTACACCTTC. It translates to CASSLRGSMGYTF.

CDR3 protein: CASSVGRSGEIYEQYF. In nucleotides, the CDR3 is TGTGCCAGCAGCGTGGGCCGGTCAGGGGAAATTTACGAGCAGTACTTC. V is TRBV9 and J is TRBJ2-7, with D possibly TRBD1 on 6 matching bases. V lost 2 bases to trimming and J lost 4 bases, with 19 bases between them. The germline V gene has CDR1 SGDLS and CDR2 YYNGEE. The CDR3 totals 16 residues. The full variable domain, completed using reference TRBV9 and TRBJ2-7, is DSGVTQTPKHLITATGQRVTLRCSPRSGDLSVYWYQQSLDQGLQFLIQYYNGEERAKGNILERFSAQQFPDLHSELNLSSLELGDSALYFCASSVGRSGEIYEQYFGPGTRLTVT.

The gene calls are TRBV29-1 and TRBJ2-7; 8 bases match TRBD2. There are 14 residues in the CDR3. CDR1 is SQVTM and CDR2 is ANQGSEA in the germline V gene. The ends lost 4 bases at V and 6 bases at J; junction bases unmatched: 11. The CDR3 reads CSVVKVAGGSEQYF. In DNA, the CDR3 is TGCAGCGTTGTGAAGGTGGCGGGAGGATCCGAGCAGTACTTC.

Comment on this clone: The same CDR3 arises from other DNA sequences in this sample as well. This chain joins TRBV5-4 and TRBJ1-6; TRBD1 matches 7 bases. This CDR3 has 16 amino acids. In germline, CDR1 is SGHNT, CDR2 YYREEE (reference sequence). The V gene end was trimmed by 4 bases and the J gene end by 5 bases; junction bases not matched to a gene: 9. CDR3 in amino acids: CASSLALDRDNSPLHF. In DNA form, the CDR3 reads TGTGCCAGCAGCCTAGCACTAGACAGGGATAATTCACCCCTCCACTTT. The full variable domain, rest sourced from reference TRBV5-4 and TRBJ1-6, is ETGVTQSPTHLIKTRGQQVTLRCSSQSGHNTVSWYQQALGQGPQFIFQYYREEENGRGNFPPRFSGLQFPNYSSELNVNALELDDSALYLCASSLALDRDNSPLHFGNGTRLTVT.